The present TCR beta chain was sequenced within a study of regulatory T cells in long-lasting Graves disease. General observations from the study: Persistent disease was associated with favored TRBV28 usage and with favored use of TRBJ1-2 and TRBJ2-5. Persistent Graves' patients showed less TCR diversity than newly diagnosed ones.

Germline V CDR1 and CDR2: SGHAT, FQNNGV. Trimming took 1 base from V and 9 from J, leaving 10 bases between them. There are 13 residues in the CDR3. The table lists this clonotype with many counts. Its antigen remains unidentified. Researchers made TCR beta libraries by using iRepertoire HTBI primers and running Arm-PCR on CDR3 regions. TCRdb used MiXCR to reprocess the multiplex PCR reads, holding one entry per CDR3 protein. Among around 470,000 distinct CDR3 sequences listed, 11% to 15% were seen once. As for time point: newly diagnosed GD, antithyroid drugs for less than 3 months. PBMCs provided the RNA from which the TCR library was made. The same specimen was also included in a second study, on T cells in Graves' hyperthyroidism and ophthalmopathy. That work adds: HTBI primers were used for first-round RT-PCR of the TCR CDR3. Most thyroid clonotypes that were expanded above 0.001 also turned up in blood.

This specimen consisted of peripheral blood mononuclear cells (PBMCs), obtained at new diagnosis, from a patient treated with antithyroid drugs. The chain couples TRBV11-2 to TRBJ2-1; D not resolved. The TCR comes from a woman in her fifties or sixties with Graves disease. Written as DNA, the CDR3 is TGTGCCAGCAGCTTAGTTTTGAGTAGTGAGCAGTTCTTC. This codes for CASSLVLSSEQFF.